This TCR beta chain was observed in a study of T cell clones after liver transplantation. Study-level background: A pre-transplant mixed lymphocyte reaction with TCRbeta sequencing defined graft-donor-reactive clones followed in post-transplant blood. Graft-donor-reactive sequences were compared with third-party-reactive TCRbeta sequences from pre-transplant mixed lymphocyte reactions.

Per the germline V gene, CDR1 is SGHTA and CDR2 is FQGNSA. The CDR3 spans 14 residues. Unmatched junction bases numbered 4, after V lost 6 bases and J lost 2 bases. Assay used: immunoSEQ multiplex PCR; TCRdb lists only in-frame clones, some missing. The data contain some 110,000 clones, around nine tenths of them singletons. This TCR derives from a human patient who received a liver transplant. Some T cells may possibly be graft donor cells. This sequence joins TRBV7-2 and TRBJ2-5; 9 bases map to TRBD1. The material was CD4+ T cells from blood, obtained 12 months after liver transplant. CDR3 protein: CASRPDRGQETQYF. The CDR3 bases are TGTGCCAGCAGGCCGGACAGGGGTCAAGAGACCCAGTACTTC.